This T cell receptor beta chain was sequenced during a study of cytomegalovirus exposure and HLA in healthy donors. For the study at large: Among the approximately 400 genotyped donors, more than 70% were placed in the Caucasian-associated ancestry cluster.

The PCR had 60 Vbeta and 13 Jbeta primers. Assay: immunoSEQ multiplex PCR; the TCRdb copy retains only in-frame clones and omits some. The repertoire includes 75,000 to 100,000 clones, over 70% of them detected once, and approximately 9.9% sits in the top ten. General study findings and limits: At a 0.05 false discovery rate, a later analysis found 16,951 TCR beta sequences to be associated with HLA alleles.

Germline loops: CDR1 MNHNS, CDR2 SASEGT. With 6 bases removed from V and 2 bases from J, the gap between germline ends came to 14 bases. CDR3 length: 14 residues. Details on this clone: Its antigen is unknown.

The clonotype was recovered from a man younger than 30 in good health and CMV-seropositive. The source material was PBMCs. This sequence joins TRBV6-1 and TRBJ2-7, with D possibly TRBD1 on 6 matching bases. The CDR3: CASRRQAGAYEQYF. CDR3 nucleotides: TGTGCCAGCAGGAGACAGGCCGGCGCCTACGAGCAGTACTTC.